Each of the 2 T cell receptor beta chains below was sequenced from the same sample in a study of long-term antiretroviral therapy in people with HIV. This was the immunoSEQ v3.0 assay at survey level. Sequenced by immunoSEQ multiplex PCR; TCRdb stores in-frame clones only, minus some. The table lists 20,000 to 25,000 clones, approximately 84% of them singletons. Specimen: unsorted PBMCs, collected 0.5 years before starting antiretroviral therapy. Receptor source: a man aged 40-55 years with HIV.

The chain carries TRBV2 and TRBJ1-1, with TRBD1 identical over 11 bases. CDR3 size: 18 residues. V lost 1 base and J lost 4; bases outside the gene matches: 11. In germline, CDR1 is SNHLY, CDR2 FYNNEI. The CDR3 loop reads CASSEVKGQGGDSTEAFF. Here the CDR3 DNA reads TGTGCCAGCAGTGAAGTGAAGGGACAGGGGGGAGATAGCACTGAAGCTTTCTTT.

The genes are TRBV5-5 and TRBJ1-1; TRBD1 is a possible D gene (5 bases). Trimming stripped 4 bases from V and 7 bases from J, with 11 bases between. The CDR3 contains 12 residues. Per germline, CDR1 SGHKS and CDR2 YYEKEE (reference sequence). For the CDR3, the DNA is TGTGCCAGCAGCATACGGACACTTGAAGCTTTCTTT. Its protein product is CASSIRTLEAFF.